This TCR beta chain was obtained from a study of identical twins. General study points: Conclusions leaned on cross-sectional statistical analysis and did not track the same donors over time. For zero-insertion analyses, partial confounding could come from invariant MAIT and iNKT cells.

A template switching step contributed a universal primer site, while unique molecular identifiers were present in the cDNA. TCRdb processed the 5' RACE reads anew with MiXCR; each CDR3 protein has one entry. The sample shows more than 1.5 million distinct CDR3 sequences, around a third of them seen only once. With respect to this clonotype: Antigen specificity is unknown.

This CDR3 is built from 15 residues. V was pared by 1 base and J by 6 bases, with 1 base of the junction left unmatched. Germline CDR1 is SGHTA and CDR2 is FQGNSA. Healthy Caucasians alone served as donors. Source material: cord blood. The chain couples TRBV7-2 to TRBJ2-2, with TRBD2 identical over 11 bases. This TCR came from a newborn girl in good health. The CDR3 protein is CASSLELAGAGELFF. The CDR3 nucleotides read TGTGCCAGCAGCTTAGAACTAGCGGGAGCCGGGGAGCTGTTTTTT.